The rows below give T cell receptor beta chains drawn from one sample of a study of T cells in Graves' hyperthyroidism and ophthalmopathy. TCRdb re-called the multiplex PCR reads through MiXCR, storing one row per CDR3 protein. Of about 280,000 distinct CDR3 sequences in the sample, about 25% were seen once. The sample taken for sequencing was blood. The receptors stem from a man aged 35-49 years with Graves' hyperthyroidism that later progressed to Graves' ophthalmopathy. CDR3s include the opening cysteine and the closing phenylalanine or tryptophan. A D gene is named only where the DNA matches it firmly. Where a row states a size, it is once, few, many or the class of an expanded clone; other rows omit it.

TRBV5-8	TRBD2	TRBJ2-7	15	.	TGTGCCAGCAGCTCCCTAGCGGGAGCCATCCACGAGCAGTACTTC	CASSSLAGAIHEQYF
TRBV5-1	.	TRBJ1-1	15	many	TGCGCCAGCAGCTTGGTCGGGGGTCTGAACACTGAAGCTTTCTTT	CASSLVGGLNTEAFF
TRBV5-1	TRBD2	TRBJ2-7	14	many	TGCGCCAGCAGCTTTACGACTAGCGGTTACGAGCAGTACTTC	CASSFTTSGYEQYF
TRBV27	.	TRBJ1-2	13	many	TGTGCCAGCAGTACTAACAGCCGCTATGGCTACACCTTC	CASSTNSRYGYTF
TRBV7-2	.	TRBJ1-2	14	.	TGTGCCAGCAGCTTGGTGAGGGTGGAGTATGGCTACACCTTC	CASSLVRVEYGYTF
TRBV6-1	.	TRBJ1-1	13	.	TGTGCCAGCACCAAGAGCTTGAACACTGAAGCTTTCTTT	CASTKSLNTEAFF
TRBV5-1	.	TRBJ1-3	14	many	TGCGCCAGCAGCGGGGAAGACTCTGGAAACACCATATATTTT	CASSGEDSGNTIYF
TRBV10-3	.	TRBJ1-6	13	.	TGTGCCATCAGTGTCGACAGCAATTCACCCCTCCACTTT	CAISVDSNSPLHF
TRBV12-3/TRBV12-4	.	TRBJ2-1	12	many	TGTGCCAGCGGGACATCGTTCAATGAGCAGTTCTTC	CASGTSFNEQFF
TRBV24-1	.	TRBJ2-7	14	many	TGTGCCACCAGTGATCCCCGGGGAGGCTACGAGCAGTACTTC	CATSDPRGGYEQYF
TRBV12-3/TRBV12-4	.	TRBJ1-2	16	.	TGTGCCAGCAGTACGTGGGGGCAGGACAGCGGCTATGGCTACACCTTC	CASSTWGQDSGYGYTF
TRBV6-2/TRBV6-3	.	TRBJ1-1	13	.	TGTGCCAGCAGACAGTTTAGCTACACTGAAGCTTTCTTT	CASRQFSYTEAFF
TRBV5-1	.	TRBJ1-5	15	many	TGCGCCAGCAGCCTGGCTGGCTATAGCAATCAGCCCCAGCATTTT	CASSLAGYSNQPQHF
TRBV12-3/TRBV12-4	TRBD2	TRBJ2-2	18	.	TGTGCCAGCAGTTTAATGTCAGGACTAGCGGGAGGGACCGGGGAGCTGTTTTTT	CASSLMSGLAGGTGELFF
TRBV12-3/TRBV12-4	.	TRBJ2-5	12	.	TGTGCCAGCAGAAGGAAGGGGGAGACCCAGTACTTC	CASRRKGETQYF
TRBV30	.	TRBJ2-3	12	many	TGTGCCTGGAGCTTCACCACAGATACGCAGTATTTT	CAWSFTTDTQYF
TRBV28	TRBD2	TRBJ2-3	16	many	TGTGCCAGCAGTTTGGGGACTAGCGGTAGCACAGATACGCAGTATTTT	CASSLGTSGSTDTQYF
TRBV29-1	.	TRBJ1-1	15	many	TGCAGCGTTGGCATCCGGGGCGAAATGAACACTGAAGCTTTCTTT	CSVGIRGEMNTEAFF
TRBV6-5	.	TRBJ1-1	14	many	TGTGCCAGCAGATCCGACAAGGGTAAGGCTGAAGCTTTCTTT	CASRSDKGKAEAFF
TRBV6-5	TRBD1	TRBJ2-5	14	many	TGTGCCAGCAGCGCGACAGGGGTTAGGGAGACCCAGTACTTC	CASSATGVRETQYF
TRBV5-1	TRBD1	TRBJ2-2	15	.	TGCGCCAGCAGCGTGACAGGGGGCCTGAACGGGGAGCTGTTTTTT	CASSVTGGLNGELFF
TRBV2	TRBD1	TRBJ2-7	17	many	TGTGCCAGCAGTGGGGACAGGGGGCGCCTAAGCTCCTACGAGCAGTACTTC	CASSGDRGRLSSYEQYF
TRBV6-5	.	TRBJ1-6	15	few	TGTGCCAGCAGTTACTCTGGGAATGGTAATTCACCCCTCCACTTT	CASSYSGNGNSPLHF
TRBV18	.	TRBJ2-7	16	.	TGTGCCAGCTCACGGGCGCGCTTGGTGGACCAGGGCGAGCAGTACTTC	CASSRARLVDQGEQYF
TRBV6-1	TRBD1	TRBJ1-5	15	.	TGTGCCAGCAGTAAAGACAGGGAGATGTTTCAGCCCCAGCATTTT	CASSKDREMFQPQHF
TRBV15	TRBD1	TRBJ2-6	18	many	TGTGCCACCAGCACCCGACAGGGGGCTTTTTCTGGGGCCAACGTCCTGACTTTC	CATSTRQGAFSGANVLTF
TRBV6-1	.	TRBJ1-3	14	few	TGTGCCAGCAGTGGCGCACTCTCTGGAAACACCATATATTTT	CASSGALSGNTIYF
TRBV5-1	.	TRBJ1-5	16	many	TGCGCCAGCAGCATCATATCAGGGATGAGCAATCAGCCCCAGCATTTT	CASSIISGMSNQPQHF
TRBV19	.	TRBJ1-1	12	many	TGTGCCAGTAGTATCAGGCCCACTGAAGCTTTCTTT	CASSIRPTEAFF
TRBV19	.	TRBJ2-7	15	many	TGTGCCAGTAGTCCACGGGTGACGGTCTCCTACGAGCAGTACTTC	CASSPRVTVSYEQYF
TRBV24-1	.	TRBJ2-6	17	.	TGTGCCACCAGTGATTATGGACTGTCCGCTGGGGCCAACGTCCTGACTTTC	CATSDYGLSAGANVLTF